The 32 T cell receptor beta chains below all came from one sample that was sequenced in a study of a mutant IDH1 vaccine in newly diagnosed glioma. This sample's time point: week 11, during vaccination. Vaccine doses each comprised 300 ug of mutant IDH1 20-mer peptide, with topical imiquimod. The protocol was immunoSEQ multiplex PCR, while the TCRdb copy is restricted to in-frame clones and leaves out a portion. The profile shows roughly 110,000 clones, roughly 88% of them singletons. These TCRs are of unknown antigen specificity. Sequencing was performed on PBMCs, taken from a glioma patient whose treatment included an IDH1 peptide vaccine. The receptors were sampled from a woman between 50 and 59 years old with glioma.

The chain recombines TRBV6-6 with TRBJ1-1; TRBD1 matches at 7 bases. Trimming at V came to 0 bases and at J to 5 bases, leaving 6 bases not matched to a gene. The CDR3 is 15 amino acids. Germline assignment: CDR1 MNHNY and CDR2 SVGAGI (reference sequence). The CDR3 loop reads CASSYSVRGRTEAFF. The CDR3 bases are TGTGCCAGCAGTTACTCGGTTAGGGGGCGAACTGAAGCTTTCTTT.

In the case of this clone: This may be a read error: a much more frequent sequence differs by one nucleotide. The chain combines TRBV30 with TRBJ2-5; 11 positions match TRBD2. This CDR3 spans 15 amino acids. Germline values: CDR1 GTSNPN, CDR2 SVGIG (reference sequence). The trim removed 3 bases at V and 5 bases at J, leaving 8 bases unmatched. Here the CDR3 reads CAWRFGTSGLETQYF. The DNA for the CDR3 is TGTGCCTGGAGGTTTGGGACTAGCGGATTGGAGACCCAGTACTTC.

This chain joins TRBV7-9 and TRBJ2-7; D unclear. The V end lost 1 base, the J end lost 4 bases, and 17 bases lay between the germline ends. The CDR3 has 16 amino acids. Per the germline V gene, CDR1 is SEHNR and CDR2 is FQNEAQ (reference sequence). The CDR3 loop is CASSLGMAPQPYEQYF. CDR3 DNA: TGTGCCAGCAGCTTAGGAATGGCTCCTCAACCTTACGAGCAGTACTTC.

This clone showed up just once. The V call is TRBV6-1, the J call TRBJ2-5, with D possibly being TRBD2 (6 bases). The germline V gene has CDR1 MNHNS and CDR2 SASEGT. The CDR3 covers 15 residues. Between the trimmed V and J ends, which lost 6 bases and 4 bases, there was a span of 18 bases. The CDR3 sequence: CASRSSGTGLETQYF. As DNA, the CDR3 is TGTGCCAGCAGATCCTCCGGGACTGGCCTAGAGACCCAGTACTTC.

This clone has only one observation. This rearrangement joins TRBV5-3 to TRBJ2-7, with 12 bases fitting TRBD1. TRBV5-3 is identified as an open reading frame with a role that is uncertain. The CDR3 spans 15 residues. V lost 4 bases and J lost 9; bases outside the gene matches: 11. The CDR3 protein is CARSPTGTGGVGQYF. CDR3 coding DNA: TGTGCCAGAAGCCCAACCGGGACAGGGGGCGTAGGGCAGTACTTC.

This clone was seen a single time. This CDR3 reads CASSLAGLAGGYTQYF. The CDR3 nucleotides read TGTGCCAGCAGCTTAGCAGGACTAGCGGGAGGATATACGCAGTATTTT. This chain links TRBV11-1 with TRBJ2-3; TRBD2 matches at 14 bases. The J segment lost 7 bases and the V segment lost 0 bases, leaving 3 bases of the junction unmatched. This CDR3 contains 16 residues. CDR1 SGHAT and CDR2 FQDESV come from the germline V gene (reference sequence).

The chain uses TRBV5-1 and TRBJ2-1; 8 positions match TRBD2. The length of the CDR3 is 14 residues. V was pared by 4 bases and J by 8 bases, with 8 bases of the junction left unmatched. Germline-derived CDR1 and CDR2 are SGHRS and YFSETQ. The CDR3 DNA is TGCGCCAGCAGCGCGGGACTAGGGTTATATGAGCAGTTCTTC. Amino acids: CASSAGLGLYEQFF.

This clone was counted only a few times. The chain has TRBV11-2 and TRBJ2-3; perhaps TRBD2 as D (5 bases). This CDR3 region has 15 residues. Germline CDR1 reads SGHAT; CDR2 reads FQNNGV. V was pared by 1 base and J by 0 bases, with 8 bases between. The CDR3 here is CASSLAGFSTDTQYF. Written as DNA, the CDR3 is TGTGCCAGCAGCTTAGCGGGATTCAGCACAGATACGCAGTATTTT.

The chain joins TRBV29-1 to TRBJ2-7; D may be TRBD2 (5 bases). V lost 4 bases to trimming and J lost 5 bases, with 9 bases between them. Germline V gives CDR1 SQVTM, CDR2 ANQGSEA. This CDR3 has 11 residues. DNA for the CDR3: TGCAGCGTTGCGGAGCGGAACGAGCAGTACTTC. Protein sequence: CSVAERNEQYF.

This clone showed up just a few times. This rearrangement joins TRBV28 to TRBJ1-5; 7 bases match TRBD1. CDR3 length equals 14 residues. V was pared by 10 bases and J by 5 bases, with 11 bases of the junction left unmatched. Germline CDR1 MDHEN, CDR2 SYDVKM. In DNA form, the CDR3 reads TGTGCCACCACCCAATCAGGGGGAGATCAGCCCCAGCATTTT. Its translation is CATTQSGGDQPQHF.

The chain is built from TRBV7-9 and TRBJ2-7; possible D gene TRBD1, 6 bases. The CDR3 has 15 amino acids. Germline V gives CDR1 SEHNR, CDR2 FQNEAQ (reference sequence). V was pared by 4 bases and J by 7 bases, with 20 bases between. CDR3 sequence reads: CASSSWTATKGEQYF. Here the CDR3 DNA reads TGTGCCAGCAGCTCCTGGACAGCCACTAAAGGGGAGCAGTACTTC.

The chain combines TRBV6-6 with TRBJ2-1; 7 positions match TRBD2. Germline CDR1 and CDR2: MNHNY and SVGAGI (reference sequence). The junction had 2 bases not matched to a gene; V was cut back by 6 bases and J by 9 bases. The CDR3 extends over 11 amino acids. CDR3 region: CASSAGAEQFF. CDR3 coding DNA: TGTGCCAGCAGCGCGGGAGCTGAGCAGTTCTTC.

The chain carries TRBV7-3 and TRBJ2-7; D call uncertain. This CDR3 is 13 amino acids long. In germline, CDR1 is SGHTA, CDR2 FQGTGA. V lost 3 bases, J lost 0 bases, and 6 bases lay in between. CDR3 region: CASSFADSYEQYF. The CDR3 DNA sequence: TGTGCCAGCAGCTTCGCGGACTCCTACGAGCAGTACTTC.

CDR3 DNA: TGTGCCAGCACCCCGTCGAGTAGCGGTGAATGGAGCTCCTACAATGAGCAGTTCTTC. Translating gives CASTPSSSGEWSSYNEQFF. The V and J genes are TRBV7-9 and TRBJ2-1, with a weak D call TRBD2 (6 bases). CDR3 length: 19 residues. The ends were cut back, 7 bases at V and 0 bases at J, with 25 bases in the middle. Germline CDR1 reads SEHNR; CDR2 reads FQNEAQ (reference sequence).

The chain employs TRBV10-2 and TRBJ2-7; D ambiguous. Germline values: CDR1 WSHSY, CDR2 SAAADI. This CDR3 has 14 residues. Trimming took off 3 bases at V and 3 bases at J, with 12 bases between the two ends. This chain's CDR3 is CASSDDTLYYEQYF. The CDR3 DNA reads as TGCGCCAGCAGTGATGACACCCTCTACTACGAGCAGTACTTC.

The chain uses TRBV10-3 and TRBJ1-1; 9 nucleotides line up with TRBD1. Per the germline V gene, CDR1 is ENHRY and CDR2 is SYGVKD. The V segment lost 4 bases and the J segment 3 bases; nucleotides outside the gene matches: 6. The CDR3 length is 15 residues. The CDR3, as DNA: TGTGCCATCAGTGGCCGGGACAGGGCCTACACTGAAGCTTTCTTT. The encoded protein is CAISGRDRAYTEAFF.

V usage is TRBV27 and J usage is TRBJ1-6; D perhaps matches TRBD1 (5 bases). Germline V gene sequence: CDR1 MNHEY, CDR2 SMNVEV (reference sequence). The CDR3 has 14 amino acids. V was trimmed by 5 bases and J by 0 bases, leaving 5 bases between them. DNA for the CDR3: TGTGCCAGCAGTAGGGGCTCCTATAATTCACCCCTCCACTTT. It yields the protein CASSRGSYNSPLHF.

The J gene is TRBJ1-2, the V gene TRBV19; the D gene is possibly TRBD1 (5 bases). The CDR3 spans 14 residues. Per the germline V gene, CDR1 is LNHDA and CDR2 is SQIVND (reference sequence). Trimming removed 5 bases from V and 8 bases from J, with 18 bases in between. The CDR3 is CASSPTDSPTGYTF. The CDR3 DNA follows: TGTGCCAGTAGTCCGACAGACAGCCCAACGGGCTACACCTTC.

The chain recombines TRBV7-6 with TRBJ2-3; the D is unclear. Germline V gene data show CDR1 as SGHVS and CDR2 as FNYEAQ. V lost 1 base to trimming and J lost 1 base, with 6 bases between them. The CDR3 has 14 residues. This chain's CDR3 is CASSLDVGTDTQYF. The CDR3 bases are TGTGCCAGCAGCTTAGACGTAGGCACAGATACGCAGTATTTT. The full variable domain, completed using reference TRBV7-6 and TRBJ2-3, is GAGVSQSPRYKVTKRGQDVALRCDPISGHVSLYWYRQALGQGPEFLTYFNYEAQQDKSGLPNDRFSAERPEGSISTLTIQRTEQRDSAMYRCASSLDVGTDTQYFGPGTRLTVL.

The rearrangement joins TRBV7-3 to TRBJ2-3; weak D call: TRBD2 (6 bases). Trimming left V 2 bases short and J 5 bases short, with 11 bases between. The CDR3 is 14 amino acids. The V gene's germline CDR1 is SGHTA and CDR2 FQGTGA. The CDR3 region has the DNA TGTGCCAGCAGCTTAGGAGGGGCCAAAGATACGCAGTATTTT. It encodes CASSLGGAKDTQYF.

The count of this clone is one. The germline gene is not matched at one end of the junction; a read error may be the cause. The V call is TRBV7-7, the J call TRBJ2-2; TRBD2 agrees at 9 bases. Germline CDR1 is SSHAT and CDR2 is FNYEAQ (reference sequence). This CDR3 region has 15 residues. As DNA, the CDR3 is TGTGCTAGCAGTCGCGGGAGGGCTCACACCGGGGAGCTGTTTTTT. Translation gives CASSRGRAHTGELFF.

With respect to this clone: An end of the junction differs from the germline gene, which may be a read error. The chain couples TRBV7-7 to TRBJ2-3; D is perhaps TRBD1 (6 bases). Germline CDR1 SSHAT, CDR2 FNYEAQ (reference sequence). There are 14 residues in the CDR3. The CDR3 DNA is TGTGCTAGCAGCTTGGGCCAGGGGACAGATACGCAGTATTTT. Translation: CASSLGQGTDTQYF.

The rearrangement joins TRBV2 to TRBJ2-5; D is unresolved. In germline, CDR1 is SNHLY, CDR2 FYNNEI. The CDR3 runs to 14 residues. V was shortened by 2 bases and J by 0 bases, with 7 bases between the two germline ends. The CDR3 DNA reads TGTGCCAGCAGTGAATTCCTGTACCAAGAGACCCAGTACTTC. Its protein product is CASSEFLYQETQYF.

Only one count was recorded for this clone. The chain is built from TRBV12-5 and TRBJ2-5, with TRBD2 matching 9 bases. The CDR3 is made up of 16 amino acids. The germline gives CDR1 LGHNT, CDR2 FRNRAP. The trim removed 0 bases at V and 5 bases at J, leaving 7 bases unmatched. CDR3 residues: CASGLVRGSGSETQYF. Written as DNA, the CDR3 is TGTGCTAGTGGTTTGGTACGGGGTAGCGGGAGTGAGACCCAGTACTTC. The full variable domain, its missing parts supplied by reference TRBV12-5 and TRBJ2-5, is DARVTQTPRHKVTEMGQEVTMRCQPILGHNTVFWYRQTMMQGLELLAYFRNRAPLDDSGMPKDRFSAEMPDATLATLKIQPSEPRDSAVYFCASGLVRGSGSETQYFGPGTRLLVL.

The V gene is TRBV5-1, the J gene TRBJ1-3, with unresolved D. The germline V and J ends were trimmed by 0 bases and 0 bases, with 7 bases remaining between them. The germline V gene has CDR1 SGHRS and CDR2 YFSETQ. The CDR3 contains 15 residues. This CDR3 reads CASSLGTASGNTIYF. Written as DNA, the CDR3 is TGCGCCAGCAGCTTGGGCACAGCCTCTGGAAACACCATATATTTT.

The V gene is TRBV7-9, the J gene TRBJ2-1, with TRBD2 identical over 9 bases. The CDR3 length is 15 residues. Unmatched junction bases numbered 11, after V lost 11 bases and J lost 3 bases. Germline CDR1 reads SEHNR; CDR2 reads FQNEAQ (reference sequence). The DNA for the CDR3 is TGTGCCCCAGCCCTCGGACTAGCGCACTACAATGAGCAGTTCTTC. Translated: CAPALGLAHYNEQFF.

This chain connects TRBV6-5 to TRBJ2-5; D gene unclear. The end of the DNA is better explained by TRBJ2-7, so the J call may be wrong. Looked up from germline, CDR1 is MNHEY and CDR2 is SVGAGI. The CDR3 runs to 13 residues. The CDR3 DNA reads as TGTGCCAGCAGTTACTCGAATCGCCACGAGCAGTACTTC. Amino acids: CASSYSNRHEQYF.

This chain joins TRBV27 and TRBJ2-3; 7 positions match TRBD1. Germline V gene sequence: CDR1 MNHEY, CDR2 SMNVEV (reference sequence). Trimming at V came to 6 bases and at J to 8 bases, leaving 2 bases not matched to a gene. The CDR3 length is 11 residues. The CDR3 bases are TGTGCCAGCAGCCCAGGGGGTACGCAGTATTTT. Amino acid sequence: CASSPGGTQYF.

The chain uses TRBV29-1 and TRBJ1-1, with 9 bases aligning to TRBD1. Germline CDR1 SQVTM, CDR2 ANQGSEA. The CDR3 extends over 13 amino acids. Trimming removed 5 bases from V and 3 bases from J; junction bases left unmatched: 4. DNA for the CDR3: TGCAGCGTTTTGACAGGGGGGGACACTGAAGCTTTCTTT. This translates into CSVLTGGDTEAFF.

This sequence joins TRBV19 and TRBJ2-3; D is ambiguous. In germline, CDR1 is LNHDA, CDR2 SQIVND (reference sequence). This CDR3 region has 13 residues. V lost 10 bases, J lost 4 bases, and 15 bases lay in between. The CDR3 nucleotides are TGTGCCACCCTTGGATTTGGGGCAGATACGCAGTATTTT. It translates to CATLGFGADTQYF.

The gene calls are TRBV7-2 and TRBJ1-1, with D tentatively TRBD1 (5 bases). The CDR3 has 14 amino acids. Germline V lookup: CDR1 SGHTA, CDR2 FQGNSA. The V end lost 6 bases, the J end lost 3 bases, and 14 bases lay between the germline ends. In DNA, the CDR3 is TGTGCCAGCAGTTATCAGGGTAGAGACACTGAAGCTTTCTTT. Translation gives CASSYQGRDTEAFF.

The gene calls are TRBV4-1 and TRBJ1-4; perhaps TRBD1 as D (5 bases). Germline assignment: CDR1 MGHRA and CDR2 YSYEKL. CDR3 length: 15 residues. V was shortened by 4 bases and J by 3 bases, with 12 bases between the two germline ends. The CDR3 loop is CASSPPGRANEKLFF. The DNA for the CDR3 is TGCGCCAGCAGCCCTCCGGGACGGGCTAATGAAAAACTGTTTTTT.